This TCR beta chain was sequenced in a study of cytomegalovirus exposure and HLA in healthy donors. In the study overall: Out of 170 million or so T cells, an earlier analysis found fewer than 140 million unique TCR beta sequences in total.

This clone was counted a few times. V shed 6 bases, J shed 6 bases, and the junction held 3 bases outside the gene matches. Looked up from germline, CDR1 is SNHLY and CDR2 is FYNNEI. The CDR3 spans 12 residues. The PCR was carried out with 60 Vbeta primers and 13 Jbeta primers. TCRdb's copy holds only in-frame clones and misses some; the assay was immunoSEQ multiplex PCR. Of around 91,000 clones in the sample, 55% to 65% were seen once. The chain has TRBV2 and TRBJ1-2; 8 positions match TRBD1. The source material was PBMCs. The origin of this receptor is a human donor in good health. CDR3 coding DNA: TGTGCCAGCAGGGACAGGGAGGATGGCTACACCTTC. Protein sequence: CASRDREDGYTF.